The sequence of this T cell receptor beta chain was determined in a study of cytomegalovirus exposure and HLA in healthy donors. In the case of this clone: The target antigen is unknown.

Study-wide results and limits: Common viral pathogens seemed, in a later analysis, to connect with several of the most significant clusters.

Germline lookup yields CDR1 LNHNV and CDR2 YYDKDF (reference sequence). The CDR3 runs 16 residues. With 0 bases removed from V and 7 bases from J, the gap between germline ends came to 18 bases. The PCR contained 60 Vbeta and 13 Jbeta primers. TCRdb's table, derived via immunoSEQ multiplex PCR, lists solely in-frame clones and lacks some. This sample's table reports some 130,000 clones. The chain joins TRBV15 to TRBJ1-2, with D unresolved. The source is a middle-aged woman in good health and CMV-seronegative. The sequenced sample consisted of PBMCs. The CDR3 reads CATSRDRTVRYSGYTF. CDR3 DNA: TGTGCCACCAGCAGAGATCGAACAGTTCGCTACAGTGGCTACACCTTC.